The source of this T cell receptor (beta chain) is a study of cytomegalovirus exposure and HLA in healthy donors. About the study: An analysis done earlier identified 100 million to 140 million unique TCR beta sequences from 150 million to 200 million T cells.

With regard to this clone: Its antigen is unidentified.

With 8 bases clipped from V and 1 base from J, the junction kept 19 bases outside the gene matches. The CDR3 loop spans 19 amino acids. The germline CDR1 and CDR2 sequences are SNHLY and FYNNEI. A multiplex PCR was run with 60 Vbeta primers and 13 Jbeta primers. Only in-frame clones appear in the TCRdb table, and some are missing; sequencing was by immunoSEQ multiplex PCR. The sample lists approximately 180,000 clones, 75% to 85% occurring once. General study results and limits: In an earlier analysis, productive rearrangement rates for most beta V segments clustered near 87% or 30%.

Sequencing was done on a sample of PBMCs. The chain combines TRBV2 with TRBJ1-5; 8 bases map to TRBD1. The source is a woman between 18 and 29 years old in good health and CMV-seropositive. CDR3 nucleotide sequence: TGTGCCAGCGGAAAAAGGGGCAGGGGGCTGAAGGGGAGCAATCAGCCCCAGCATTTT. Translated: CASGKRGRGLKGSNQPQHF.